This T cell receptor (beta chain) was profiled in a study of vaccination and CD4 T cells after COVID-19 (dated by TCRdb to the early 2020s). The study in broad terms: Convalescent patients had a positive SARS-CoV-2 result on nasal swab PCR, and of these patients, fewer than ten had mild disease and one had severe disease. The convalescent cohort included six males and four females, with two Hispanic individuals, seven Caucasians, two Asians and one multiracial person. Each participant got two doses of either the Pfizer-BioNTech BNT162b2 vaccine (n=8) or the Moderna mRNA-1273 vaccine (n=2). Post-COVID blood samples were collected from convalescent patients a median of around 100 days after diagnosis, with a range of about 35 to 180 days. The time from the second vaccine dose to post-vaccine blood sampling had a median of roughly 70 days and ranged from about 14 to 250 days. For stimulating the cultures, overlapping spike peptide pools were used, derived from SARS-CoV-2 as well as from the common cold coronaviruses HCoV-NL63, HCoV-OC43 and HCoV-229E. Control cultures used a CEFX viral epitope pool as positive control, an HIV-1 Nef peptide pool as negative control, or no peptide. In 10 COVID-19 convalescent patients and a handful of infection-naive healthy vaccine recipients, researchers compared the spike-specific CD4+ TCR repertoire from before mRNA vaccination with the repertoire from after. General findings and caveats noted by the study authors: An increase in the median number of SARS-CoV-2-reactive clonotypes from around 20 after infection to some 40 after vaccination was observed, but the change was not found to be significant. Relatively few convalescent patients were included in the study, and early timepoints after natural infection were not analyzed. In convalescent patients, nearly all vaccine-specific clones (304 of 307) were found to be mono-reactive for SARS-CoV-2 spike rather than cross-reactive with common cold coronaviruses. In convalescent patients, a median 86.3% of post-vaccine SARS-CoV-2-reactive clones were detected only after vaccination, and vaccine-specific priming was suggested by this finding.

In the case of this clonotype: This receptor's antigen is unknown. No clone much larger than this one lies a single base away; base qualities are absent.

Libraries were prepared through PCR. At the Johns Hopkins FTIC core, DNA from the cultured CD4+ T cells underwent TCR sequencing with the Oncomine TCR Beta short-read assay. The QIAamp micro DNA kit was used to extract genomic DNA from the cultured CD4+ T cells. Oncomine TCR Beta libraries from cultured CD4+ T cells were pooled with unique dual indexes and sequenced on an Illumina iSeq 100. Per the source publication's procedure: Non-productive sequences were filtered out, and CDR3s that did not start with C, did not end with F or W, or were shorter than 7 amino acids were discarded. The MANAFEST web application identified antigen-specific clonotypes by comparing peptide-stimulated wells against reference wells and other culture wells. For a clone to be called positive, the clone needed an FDR below 0.05, an odds ratio above 5, and a productive frequency above 0.1% in at least two of three replicate wells. Cross-reactive clonotypes were defined as significantly expanded in both SARS-CoV-2 spike wells and at least one common cold coronavirus spike condition. CDR3 homology was assessed with Levenshtein distances (stringdist) and unrooted phylogenetic trees (ape) in R version 3.6.1. The public reads were quality trimmed at Q25 with fastp and then assembled into clones with MiXCR by TCRdb, keeping productive beta chains. Identical CDR3 protein sequences are pooled into one entry, listed with their most common genes and DNA. V and J calls and clone size were set by TCRdb, not the authors. Counted in this sample were about 15,000 distinct CDR3 sequences; about 53% of them appeared once. The ten largest clones capture 3.5% to 5% of the sample.

The treatment or condition label of this sample denotes: roughly 11-day PBMC culture with coronavirus spike peptide pools or control peptides (ViraFEST assay). The ViraFEST assay was used in the study, in which antigen-specific T cells were expanded with peptide pools and expanded clonotypes were subsequently identified by TCR sequencing. Positive SARS-CoV-2 PCR tests in the convalescent patients dated from March to December 2020, before Alpha, Beta and Delta variants emerged in the United States. Each well held 2.2 million or so PBMCs cultured in IMDM containing roughly 5% human AB serum and around 9.2 IU/ml IL-2, with about 10 ug/ml peptide pools added. On days 3 and 7, half of the culture medium was replaced with fresh IL-2-containing medium. After 10 days of culture, CD4+ T cells were isolated by negative selection with the EasySep CD4+ T cell isolation kit. Ficoll-Paque Plus gradient centrifugation was used to isolate PBMCs from whole blood, and the isolated PBMCs were then either used fresh or cryopreserved at -140C. Triplicate wells were generally used for each culture condition.

The CDR3 holds 14 amino acids from the cysteine to the phenylalanine. Of the read, only the CDR3 DNA is kept; its 42 bases are in frame from base 1. The germline V gene yields MNHNS for CDR1 and SASEGT for CDR2. V is pared back by 5 bases and J by 5 bases, with 13 bases lying between the germline termini. The material was CD4+ T cells from blood, cultured in vitro, obtained before SARS-CoV-2 vaccination. Recombination joined TRBV6-1 with TRBJ2-1; TRBD2 could be the D gene, as 5 bases match. The source of this sequence is a human donor who had recovered from COVID-19. The CDR3 reads CASSTREAHNEQFF. The DNA sequence follows: TGTGCCAGCAGTACCCGGGAAGCCCACAATGAGCAGTTCTTC.